The rows below give T cell receptor beta chains drawn from one sample of a study of shared clonotypes between healthy human individuals. Clones were sequenced by immunoSEQ multiplex PCR, and TCRdb holds only the in-frame ones, with some missing. The table shows millions of clones, with less than 95% occurring only once. Specimen: naive CD8+ T cells sorted from blood. The origin of the receptors is a man younger than 35 in good health. Each CDR3 is given with its conserved first and last residue. The D gene is left open where the match is weak. Size is omitted from some rows. Given values are once, few, many or a class for expanded clones.

j_gene	d_gene	v_gene	abundance	CDR3aa	CDR3nt
TRBJ2-3	.	TRBV9	.	CASSPWDRADTQYF	TGTGCCAGCAGCCCCTGGGATCGGGCCGATACGCAGTATTTT
TRBJ2-7	.	TRBV6-1	.	CASSEWAGSSYEQYF	TGTGCCAGCAGTGAATGGGCAGGGTCCTCCTACGAGCAGTACTTC
TRBJ2-7	TRBD2	TRBV7-9	.	CASSSLAGPRNPYEQYF	TGTGCCAGCAGCTCCCTAGCGGGGCCGCGCAACCCCTACGAGCAGTACTTC
TRBJ2-2	.	TRBV6-4	once	CASDTGELFF	TGTGCCAGCGACACCGGGGAGCTGTTTTTT
TRBJ1-3	.	TRBV5-4	.	CASSIGQLDSGNTIYF	TGTGCCAGCAGCATTGGACAGCTGGACTCTGGAAACACCATATATTTT
TRBJ2-2	.	TRBV7-2	.	CASSLSVLVVGELFF	TGTGCCAGCAGCTTAAGCGTCTTGGTAGTAGGGGAGCTGTTTTTT
TRBJ2-1	.	TRBV19	.	CASSITNSYNEQFF	TGTGCCAGTAGTATCACGAACTCCTACAATGAGCAGTTCTTC
TRBJ2-7	TRBD2	TRBV6-1	.	CASSEGLAGSGYEQYF	TGTGCCAGCAGTGAAGGACTAGCGGGATCCGGCTACGAGCAGTACTTC
TRBJ2-1	TRBD1	TRBV19	.	CASKTGEWSNNEQFF	TGTGCCAGTAAGACAGGGGAGTGGTCGAACAATGAGCAGTTCTTC
TRBJ2-7	.	TRBV4-3	.	CASSQEAGPSYEQYF	TGCGCCAGCAGCCAAGAGGCAGGACCGTCCTACGAGCAGTACTTC
TRBJ1-1	.	TRBV27	once	CASSLSKGNTEAFF	TGTGCCAGCAGTTTATCGAAAGGGAACACTGAAGCTTTCTTT
TRBJ1-4	.	TRBV11-1	.	CASTRGEKLFF	TGTGCCAGCACCCGGGGTGAAAAACTGTTTTTT
TRBJ2-7	.	TRBV7-9	.	CASGDTGYEQYF	TGTGCCAGCGGGGACACAGGCTACGAGCAGTACTTC
TRBJ2-5	TRBD2	TRBV5-4	.	CASSLAVLAGEWETQYF	TGTGCCAGCAGCTTGGCCGTGCTAGCGGGGGAGTGGGAGACCCAGTACTTC
TRBJ2-1	.	TRBV5-4	.	CASSLRQALMDEQFF	TGTGCCAGCAGCTTGAGACAGGCCCTTATGGATGAGCAGTTCTTC
TRBJ1-2	.	TRBV2	.	CASRDEQGGYGYTF	TGTGCCAGCAGGGATGAACAGGGAGGGTATGGCTACACCTTC
TRBJ1-6	TRBD1	TRBV6-1	.	CASSVTGGMSSYNSPLHF	TGTGCCAGCAGTGTGACAGGGGGAATGAGCTCCTATAATTCACCCCTCCACTTT
TRBJ1-1	.	TRBV4-3	.	CASSQGVDEEAFF	TGCGCCAGCAGCCAAGGGGTTGATGAGGAAGCTTTCTTT
TRBJ2-7	TRBD1	TRBV11-3	.	CASSSSGQGDEQYF	TGTGCCAGCAGCTCCTCGGGACAGGGCGACGAGCAGTACTTC
TRBJ2-7	TRBD2	TRBV5-4	once	CASSLAAGEGDEQYF	TGTGCCAGCAGCTTGGCCGCGGGGGAGGGCGACGAGCAGTACTTC
TRBJ2-1	TRBD2	TRBV29-1	.	CSVDSAGGYHEQFF	TGCAGCGTTGATTCAGCGGGAGGGTACCATGAGCAGTTCTTC
TRBJ2-3	.	TRBV19	.	CASSIESVSDTQYF	TGTGCCAGTAGTATAGAATCAGTGTCAGATACGCAGTATTTT
TRBJ2-1	TRBD2	TRBV6-6	.	CAISGSGSYNEQFF	TGTGCGATTAGCGGGAGTGGGTCCTACAATGAGCAGTTCTTC
TRBJ1-1	.	TRBV7-3	.	CASSLPQDGVRNTEAFF	TGTGCCAGCAGCTTACCCCAGGACGGGGTGAGGAACACTGAAGCTTTCTTT
TRBJ2-7	.	TRBV5-1	.	CASYMGPAYEQYF	TGCGCCAGCTACATGGGGCCAGCCTACGAGCAGTACTTC
TRBJ2-7	TRBD2	TRBV18	once	CASSGLASYEQYF	TGTGCCAGCTCAGGACTAGCTTCCTACGAGCAGTACTTC
TRBJ2-7	TRBD2	TRBV6-5	.	CASSYFSGSEEQYF	TGTGCCAGCAGTTATTTTAGCGGGAGTGAAGAGCAGTACTTC
TRBJ2-1	.	TRBV27	.	CASSLSEIGHNEQFF	TGTGCCAGCAGTTTATCGGAGATCGGACACAATGAGCAGTTCTTC
TRBJ2-7	TRBD1	TRBV28	.	CASSMSGTAYEQYF	TGTGCCAGCAGTATGTCCGGGACAGCCTACGAGCAGTACTTC
TRBJ1-6	.	TRBV27	.	CASSFGARSYNSPLHF	TGTGCCAGCAGTTTCGGGGCGCGCTCCTATAATTCACCCCTCCACTTT
TRBJ2-1	TRBD2	TRBV6-4	.	CASSPSGGYNEQFF	TGTGCCAGCAGTCCCTCGGGGGGGTACAATGAGCAGTTCTTC
TRBJ2-5	.	TRBV2	.	CASESVQQETQYF	TGTGCCAGCGAGAGCGTACAACAAGAGACCCAGTACTTC
TRBJ2-7	.	TRBV7-9	once	CASSFGESEQYF	TGTGCCAGCAGCTTTGGGGAGAGTGAGCAGTACTTC
TRBJ2-4	.	TRBV6-6	.	CASSYSGLDIQYF	TGTGCCAGCAGTTACTCGGGTTTAGACATTCAGTACTTC
TRBJ2-5	.	TRBV19	few	CASIGETQYF	TGTGCCAGTATCGGAGAGACCCAGTACTTC
TRBJ1-2	.	TRBV4-3	once	CASSQDNLEYGYTF	TGCGCCAGCAGCCAAGACAACCTAGAGTATGGCTACACCTTC